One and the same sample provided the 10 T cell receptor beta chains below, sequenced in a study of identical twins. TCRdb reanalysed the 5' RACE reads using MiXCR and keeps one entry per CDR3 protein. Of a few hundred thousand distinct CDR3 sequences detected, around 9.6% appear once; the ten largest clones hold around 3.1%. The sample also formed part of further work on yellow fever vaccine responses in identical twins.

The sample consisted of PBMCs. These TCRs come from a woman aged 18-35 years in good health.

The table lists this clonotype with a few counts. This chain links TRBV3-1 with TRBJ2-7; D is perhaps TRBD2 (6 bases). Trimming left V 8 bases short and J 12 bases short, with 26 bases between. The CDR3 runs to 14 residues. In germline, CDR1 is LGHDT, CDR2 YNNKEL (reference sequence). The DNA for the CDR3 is TGTGCCAGCGCGGCGACATGGGGTCCGGGACTGGCGTACTTC. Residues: CASAATWGPGLAYF.

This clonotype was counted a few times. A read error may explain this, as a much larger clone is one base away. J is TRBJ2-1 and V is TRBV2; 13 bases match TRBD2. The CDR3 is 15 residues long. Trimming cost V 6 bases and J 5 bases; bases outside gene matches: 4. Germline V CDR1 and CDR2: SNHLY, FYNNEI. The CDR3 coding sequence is TGTGCCAGCAGGCCGACTAGCGGGGGGAACAATGAGCAGTTCTTC. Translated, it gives CASRPTSGGNNEQFF.

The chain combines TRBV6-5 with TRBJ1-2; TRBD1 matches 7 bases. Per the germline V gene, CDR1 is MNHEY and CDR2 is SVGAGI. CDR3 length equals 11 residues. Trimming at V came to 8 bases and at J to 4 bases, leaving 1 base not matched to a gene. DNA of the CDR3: TGTGCCAGCCGACAGGGCTATGGCTACACCTTC. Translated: CASRQGYGYTF.

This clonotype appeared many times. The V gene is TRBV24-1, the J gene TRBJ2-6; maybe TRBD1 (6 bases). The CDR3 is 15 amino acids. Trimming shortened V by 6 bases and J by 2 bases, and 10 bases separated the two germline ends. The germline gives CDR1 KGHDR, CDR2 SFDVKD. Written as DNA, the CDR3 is TGTGCCACCAGTACCGGACAGACTGGGGCCAACGTCCTGACTTTC. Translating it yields CATSTGQTGANVLTF.

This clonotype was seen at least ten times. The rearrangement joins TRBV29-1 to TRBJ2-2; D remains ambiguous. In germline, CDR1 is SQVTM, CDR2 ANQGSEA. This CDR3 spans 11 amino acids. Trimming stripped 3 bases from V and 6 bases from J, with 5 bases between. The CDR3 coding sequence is TGCAGCGTTGACAGGTCCGGGGAGCTGTTTTTT. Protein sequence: CSVDRSGELFF.

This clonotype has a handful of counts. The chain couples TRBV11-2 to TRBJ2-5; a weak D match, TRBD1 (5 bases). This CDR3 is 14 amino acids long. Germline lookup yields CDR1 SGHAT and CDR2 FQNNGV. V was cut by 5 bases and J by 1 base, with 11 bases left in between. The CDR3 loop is CASSRGSLQETQYF. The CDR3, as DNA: TGTGCCAGCAGCAGGGGAAGCCTCCAAGAGACCCAGTACTTC.

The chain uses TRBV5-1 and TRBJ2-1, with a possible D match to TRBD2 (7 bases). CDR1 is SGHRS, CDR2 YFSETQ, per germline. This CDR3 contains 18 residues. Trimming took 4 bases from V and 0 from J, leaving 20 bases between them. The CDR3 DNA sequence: TGCGCCAGCAGCCACCGGGGGGCATTGGAGAGCTCCTACAATGAGCAGTTCTTC. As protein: CASSHRGALESSYNEQFF.

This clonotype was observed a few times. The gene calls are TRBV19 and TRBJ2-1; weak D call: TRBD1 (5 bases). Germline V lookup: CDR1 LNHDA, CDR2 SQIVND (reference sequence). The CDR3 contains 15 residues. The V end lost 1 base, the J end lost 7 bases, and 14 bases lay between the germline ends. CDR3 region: CASSIALDWTNEQFF. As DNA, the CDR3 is TGTGCCAGTAGTATAGCCCTTGACTGGACAAATGAGCAGTTCTTC.

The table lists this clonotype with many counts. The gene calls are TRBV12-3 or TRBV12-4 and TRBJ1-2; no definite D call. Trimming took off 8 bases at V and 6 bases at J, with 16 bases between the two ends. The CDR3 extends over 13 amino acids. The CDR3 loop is CASLGPTGHGYTF. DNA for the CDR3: TGTGCCAGCTTAGGCCCCACCGGACATGGCTACACCTTC.

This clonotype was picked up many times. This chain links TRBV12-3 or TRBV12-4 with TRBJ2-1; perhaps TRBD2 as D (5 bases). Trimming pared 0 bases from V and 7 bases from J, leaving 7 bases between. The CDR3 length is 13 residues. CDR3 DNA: TGTGCCAGCAGTTTAGCGGGAGAGAATGAGCAGTTCTTC. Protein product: CASSLAGENEQFF.